This T cell receptor beta chain was sequenced during a study of blood T cell repertoires in COVID-19. Whole-study context: Acute and convalescent COVID-19 specimens originated in the United States, Italy and Spain. The cDNA or gDNA used as material had been derived from T cells, B-cell-depleted T cells, or PBMCs.

The table came from immunoSEQ multiplex PCR; TCRdb's copy has only in-frame clones and leaves some out. The data show roughly 200,000 clones, roughly 88% seen once. V was clipped by 0 bases and J by 2 bases; unmatched bases: 2. Germline V gene lookup returns CDR1 LNHDA and CDR2 SQIVND (reference sequence). CDR3 size: 15 residues. There are a few counts of this clone. Sequenced input: peripheral blood. V usage is TRBV19 and J usage is TRBJ2-7, with 9 bases fitting TRBD2. The TCR comes from a man in his sixties with acute or convalescent COVID-19. The CDR3 coding sequence is TGTGCCAGTAGTATAGAGCTAGCGGGGACCTACGAGCAGTACTTC. Protein: CASSIELAGTYEQYF.